Sequencing of this T cell receptor beta chain was carried out in a study of tumour-infiltrating T cells in Burkitt lymphoma. Germline CDR1 reads SGHRS; CDR2 reads YFSETQ. The V segment lost 0 bases and the J segment 6 bases; nucleotides outside the gene matches: 5. This CDR3 contains 15 residues. The data were produced by immunoSEQ multiplex PCR, yet TCRdb's version contains in-frame clones alone and is incomplete. The sample has 43,000 or so clones; 30% to 40% are singletons. This clonotype was obtained from a human donor with Burkitt lymphoma. The sample taken for sequencing was tumor tissue. The chain carries TRBV5-1 and TRBJ2-1; 8 nucleotides align to TRBD1. The CDR3 protein is CASSLVQGAGNEQFF. CDR3 nucleotide sequence: TGCGCCAGCAGCTTGGTTCAGGGGGCAGGCAATGAGCAGTTCTTC.